Sequencing of this T cell receptor beta chain was carried out in a study of cytomegalovirus exposure and HLA in healthy donors. General study results and limits: Across donors, most TCRs were seen rarely, yet some public ones were widespread.

Data came from immunoSEQ multiplex PCR; TCRdb stores just in-frame clones and leaves some out. The repertoire holds 30,000 to 40,000 clones, roughly 91% seen once, with about 3.5% in the top ten. The germline V gene has CDR1 SGHRS and CDR2 YFSETQ. This CDR3 has 15 amino acids. The trim removed 4 bases at V and 5 bases at J, leaving 9 bases unmatched. Comment on this clone: Its antigen is as yet unknown.

V usage is TRBV5-1 and J usage is TRBJ2-7; 10 nucleotides match TRBD1. The sequence was obtained from a man between 18 and 29 years old in good health and CMV-seronegative. What was sequenced was PBMCs. DNA for the CDR3: TGCGCCAGCAGCCGGGACAGGGGAGGTGTCGACGAGCAGTACTTC. This gives the protein CASSRDRGGVDEQYF.